This T cell receptor beta chain was recovered during a study of blood T cell repertoires in COVID-19. The wider study: The samples span acute and convalescent COVID-19 from the United States, Italy and Spain. T cells, B-cell-depleted T cells, or PBMCs provided the cDNA or gDNA that served as material.

In the authors' methods: Estimation of nucleated cell counts relied on the amplification of reference gene primers. The method was immunoSEQ multiplex PCR; TCRdb's version includes in-frame clones alone and lacks a portion of them. That table furnishes V, J and clone size, whereas the DNA furnished D and trimming. The repertoire holds approximately 120,000 clones, with 85% to 90% as singletons. With 3 bases removed from V and 2 bases from J, the gap between germline ends came to 10 bases. This CDR3 is 15 amino acids long. The V gene's germline CDR1 is LNHDA and CDR2 SQIVND (reference sequence). Sequenced: peripheral blood. The clonotype was recovered from a human donor in a cohort sampled during active COVID-19. The chain recombines TRBV19 with TRBJ2-2; D is undetermined. In DNA, the CDR3 is TGTGCCAGTAGTATTGAGACACCTAACACCGGGGAGCTGTTTTTT. Translation gives CASSIETPNTGELFF.